These 23 T cell receptor beta chains originate from one sample sequenced in a study of blood T cell repertoires in COVID-19. TCRdb's table, derived via immunoSEQ multiplex PCR, lists solely in-frame clones and lacks some. There are about 250,000 clones in the sample; 88% occur only once, and about 6.7% lies in the top ten. Sequencing was done on a sample of peripheral blood. Receptor source: a woman in her thirties with COVID-19, enrolled during active disease.

The chain carries TRBV25-1 and TRBJ2-7; 12 bases are shared with TRBD2. V gave up 1 base and J gave up 4 bases; unmatched junction bases: 2. The CDR3 extends over 15 amino acids. Per the germline V gene, CDR1 is MGHDK and CDR2 is SYGVNS. The CDR3 sequence: CASSESGTSGYEQYF. CDR3 nucleotide sequence: TGTGCCAGCAGTGAATCGGGGACTAGCGGGTACGAGCAGTACTTC.

The V gene is TRBV10-3, the J gene TRBJ2-7; D possibly corresponds to TRBD2 (6 bases). The germline V and J ends were trimmed by 2 bases and 6 bases, with 11 bases remaining between them. The CDR3 extends over 13 amino acids. Germline assignment: CDR1 ENHRY and CDR2 SYGVKD. As DNA, the CDR3 is TGTGCCATCAGTGAGGCTAGGGAGGCCGAGCAGTACGTC. This gives the protein CAISEAREAEQYV.

V and J are TRBV9 and TRBJ2-6; D remains ambiguous. Germline CDR1 and CDR2: SGDLS and YYNGEE. This CDR3 comprises 17 residues. Trimming cost V 5 bases and J 1 base, with 16 bases left between them. The CDR3 sequence is CASSAEYWWSGANVLTF. Here the CDR3 DNA reads TGTGCCAGCAGTGCGGAGTACTGGTGGTCTGGGGCCAACGTCCTGACTTTC.

V is TRBV4-3 and J is TRBJ2-1; D uncertain. The CDR3 covers 12 residues. Deletions cut 1 base from V and 6 bases from J, with 4 bases between. Germline V gene sequence: CDR1 LGHNA, CDR2 YSLEER. The DNA of the CDR3 is TGCGCCAGCAGCCAAGCGGGCAATGAGCAGTTCTTC. As protein: CASSQAGNEQFF.

The chain recombines TRBV2 with TRBJ1-5; tentative D call: TRBD1 (5 bases). The CDR3 runs to 15 residues. Germline-derived CDR1 and CDR2 are SNHLY and FYNNEI. With 6 bases removed from V and 2 bases from J, the gap between germline ends came to 14 bases. The CDR3 spells CASRAAGGGNQPQHF. The CDR3 region has the DNA TGTGCCAGCAGGGCCGCTGGAGGGGGCAATCAGCCCCAGCATTTT. Using reference TRBV2 and TRBJ1-5 for the parts outside the CDR3, the full variable domain is EPEVTQTPSHQVTQMGQEVILRCVPISNHLYFYWYRQILGQKVEFLVSFYNNEISEKSEIFDDQFSVERPDGSNFTLKIRSTKLEDSAMYFCASRAAGGGNQPQHFGDGTRLSIL.

The chain employs TRBV30 and TRBJ2-7, with D uncertain. Between the trimmed V and J ends, which lost 2 bases and 7 bases, there was a span of 21 bases. Germline values: CDR1 GTSNPN, CDR2 SVGIG (reference sequence). The CDR3 is 15 residues long. The CDR3 region has the DNA TGTGCCTGGAGTATCCCACTTGCGACTGTTAGGGAGCAGTACGTC. Translated: CAWSIPLATVREQYV.

The rearrangement links TRBV2 to TRBJ1-2, with TRBD1 matching over 10 bases. There are 15 residues in the CDR3. Trimming took 2 bases from V and 8 from J; bases not matched to a gene: 8. CDR1 is SNHLY and CDR2 is FYNNEI in the germline V gene. In DNA, the CDR3 is TGTGCCAGCAGTGAACTGCGACAGGGGGCGCCCGGCTACACCTTC. This codes for CASSELRQGAPGYTF.

This chain joins TRBV29-1 and TRBJ2-5; possibly TRBD2 for D (5 bases). With 3 bases removed from V and 0 bases from J, the gap between germline ends came to 8 bases. This CDR3 spans 13 amino acids. Germline CDR1 and CDR2: SQVTM and ANQGSEA. The CDR3 DNA follows: TGCAGCGTTGATCCGAGGGACCAAGAGACCCAGTACTTC. This translates into CSVDPRDQETQYF.

V usage is TRBV19 and J usage is TRBJ1-1; D perhaps matches TRBD1 (5 bases). CDR1 and CDR2 from the germline V gene are LNHDA and SQIVND (reference sequence). Trimming cost V 6 bases and J 6 bases, with 11 bases left between them. The CDR3 has 12 residues. The chain's CDR3 is CASRAGRAEAFF. The DNA of the CDR3 is TGTGCCAGTAGAGCGGGGCGTGCTGAAGCTTTCTTT.

The chain has TRBV4-1 and TRBJ2-7, with 8 positions matching TRBD2. CDR1 and CDR2 (germline): MGHRA, YSYEKL. V was pared by 0 bases and J by 4 bases, with 11 bases of the junction left unmatched. The CDR3 length is 17 residues. DNA for the CDR3: TGCGCCAGCAGCCAAGAAGATCTGGCGGGGGGCTTTTACGAGCAGTACTTC. This encodes CASSQEDLAGGFYEQYF.

The gene calls are TRBV5-1 and TRBJ2-7; D is possibly TRBD1 (6 bases). In germline, CDR1 is SGHRS, CDR2 YFSETQ. The length of the CDR3 is 14 residues. Trimming removed 7 bases at V and 2 bases at J, with 16 bases between. For the CDR3, the DNA is TGCGCCAGCGGCCCAGGGGCCGGTACCTACGAGCAGTACTTC. It codes for CASGPGAGTYEQYF.

The chain recombines TRBV24-1 with TRBJ2-3; TRBD2 matches 12 bases. Germline lookup yields CDR1 KGHDR and CDR2 SFDVKD. J lost 6 bases, V lost 8 bases, and 14 bases had no gene match. CDR3 length equals 17 residues. The CDR3 sequence is CATKGGLAGSKGDTQYF. The CDR3 DNA is TGTGCCACCAAGGGCGGACTAGCGGGGTCTAAAGGGGATACGCAGTATTTT.

The chain has TRBV2 and TRBJ2-4; TRBD2 is a possible D gene (5 bases). Trimming took off 3 bases at V and 2 bases at J, with 17 bases between the two ends. This CDR3 is built from 17 residues. The germline V gene has CDR1 SNHLY and CDR2 FYNNEI. Here the CDR3 reads CASSDSLGRTSKNIQYF. CDR3 bases: TGTGCCAGCAGTGATAGTTTGGGGAGAACGTCCAAAAACATTCAGTACTTC.

The rearrangement uses TRBV27 and TRBJ1-4; D is possibly TRBD1 (5 bases). Germline assignment: CDR1 MNHEY and CDR2 SMNVEV (reference sequence). The length of the CDR3 is 16 residues. Trimming left V 7 bases short and J 3 bases short, with 18 bases between. The CDR3 nucleotides read TGTGCCAGCAAGCTGGAAAGGGGTTCATCTAATGAAAAACTGTTTTTT. It yields the protein CASKLERGSSNEKLFF.

This chain uses TRBV7-2 with TRBJ2-3, with 13 nucleotides matching TRBD2. The germline CDR1 and CDR2 sequences are SGHTA and FQGNSA. Unmatched junction bases numbered 7, after V lost 4 bases and J lost 6 bases. This CDR3 has 16 residues. CDR3 region: CASSSTSGGALDTQYF. The CDR3, as DNA: TGTGCCAGCAGCTCAACTAGCGGGGGGGCCTTGGATACGCAGTATTTT.

The chain couples TRBV5-1 to TRBJ2-5; 10 bases agree with TRBD1. V trimming: 0 bases; J trimming: 6 bases; junction bases outside the gene matches: 11. The CDR3 has 17 residues. The germline V gene has CDR1 SGHRS and CDR2 YFSETQ. CDR3 region: CASSLDLTGGDGKTQYF. Here the CDR3 DNA reads TGCGCCAGCAGCTTGGACTTGACAGGGGGCGATGGGAAGACCCAGTACTTC. Together with reference TRBV5-1 and TRBJ2-5, the CDR3 gives the full variable domain: KAGVTQTPRYLIKTRGQQVTLSCSPISGHRSVSWYQQTPGQGLQFLFEYFSETQRNKGNFPGRFSGRQFSNSRSEMNVSTLELGDSALYLCASSLDLTGGDGKTQYFGPGTRLLVL.

V gene TRBV24-1 combines with J gene TRBJ1-2; D may be TRBD1 (6 bases). The CDR3 has 15 residues. CDR1 and CDR2 (germline): KGHDR, SFDVKD. V was pared by 4 bases and J by 8 bases, with 19 bases between. The CDR3 loop is CATSDGGAPSEGYTF. For the CDR3, the DNA is TGTGCCACCAGTGACGGGGGGGCCCCCAGTGAGGGCTACACCTTC.

This clone has more than one count but fewer than ten. CDR3: CASSLGSSGNQETQYF. CDR3 in DNA: TGTGCCAGCAGCTTAGGTAGTAGCGGGAACCAAGAGACCCAGTACTTC. The chain has TRBV7-2 and TRBJ2-5, with TRBD2 matching 8 bases. From germline, CDR1 is SGHTA and CDR2 FQGNSA. V lost 1 base to trimming and J lost 0 bases; unmatched junction nucleotides: 4. The CDR3 extends over 16 amino acids. The variable domain in full, completed from reference TRBV7-2 and TRBJ2-5, reads GAGVSQSPSNKVTEKGKDVELRCDPISGHTALYWYRQSLGQGLEFLIYFQGNSAPDKSGLPSDRFSAERTGGSVSTLTIQRTQQEDSAVYLCASSLGSSGNQETQYFGPGTRLLVL.

V usage is TRBV5-4 and J usage is TRBJ2-4; no definite D call. Trimming took off 0 bases at V and 2 bases at J, with 9 bases between the two ends. The CDR3 is 15 residues long. The germline CDR1 and CDR2 sequences are SGHNT and YYREEE (reference sequence). CDR3 residues: CASSLGPIPKNIQYF. CDR3 DNA: TGTGCCAGCAGCTTGGGCCCTATACCCAAAAACATTCAGTACTTC.

The chain carries TRBV7-8 and TRBJ2-5, with TRBD1 matching over 7 bases. This CDR3 contains 16 residues. CDR1 is SGHVS and CDR2 is FQNEAQ in the germline V gene. With V trimmed by 5 bases and J by 5 bases, 14 bases remained unmatched. In DNA, the CDR3 is TGTGCCAGCAGCAAAAAACGGACAGGAAAAGGGGAGACCCAGTACTTC. This encodes CASSKKRTGKGETQYF.

This chain uses TRBV3-1 (or the pseudogene TRBV3-2) with TRBJ2-1, with D perhaps TRBD2 (5 bases). Germline assignment: CDR1 LGHDT and CDR2 YNNKEL (reference sequence). This CDR3 has 14 residues. V shed 4 bases and J shed 0 bases, with 7 bases lying between them. In nucleotides, the CDR3 is TGTGCCAGCAGCCCAACTAGCTCCTACAATGAGCAGTTCTTC. Translation gives CASSPTSSYNEQFF.

This clone was observed a handful of times. The chain joins TRBV4-3 to TRBJ1-6; 7 bases fit TRBD1. This CDR3 has 16 residues. From germline, CDR1 is LGHNA and CDR2 YSLEER. V dropped 0 bases and J dropped 9; count of bases not matched to a gene: 8. CDR3 DNA sequence: TGCGCCAGCAGCCAAGAAGGCTCAGGGGGAAGTTCACCCCTCCACTTT. As protein: CASSQEGSGGSSPLHF.

V gene TRBV6-6 combines with J gene TRBJ2-2; TRBD2 agrees at 8 bases. CDR1 and CDR2 (germline): MNHNY, SVGAGI (reference sequence). The CDR3 is made up of 16 amino acids. After removal of 5 bases from V and 7 bases from J, the junction contained 12 bases not matched to a gene. Written as DNA, the CDR3 is TGTGCCAGCAGTGGCTCCGGGACTAGTAACGGCGGGGAGCTGTTTTTT. This codes for CASSGSGTSNGGELFF.